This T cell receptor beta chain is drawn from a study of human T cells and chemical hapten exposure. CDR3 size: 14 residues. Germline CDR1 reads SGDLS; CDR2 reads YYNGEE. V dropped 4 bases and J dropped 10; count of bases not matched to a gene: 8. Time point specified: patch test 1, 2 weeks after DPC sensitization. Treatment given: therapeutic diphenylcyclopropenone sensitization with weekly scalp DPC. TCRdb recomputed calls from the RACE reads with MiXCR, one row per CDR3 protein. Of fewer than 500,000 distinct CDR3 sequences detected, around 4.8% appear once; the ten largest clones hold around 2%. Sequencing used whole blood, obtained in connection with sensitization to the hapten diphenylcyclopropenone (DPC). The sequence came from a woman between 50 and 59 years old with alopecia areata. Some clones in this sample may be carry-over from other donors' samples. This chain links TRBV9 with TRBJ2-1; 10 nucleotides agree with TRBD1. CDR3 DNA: TGTGCCAGCAGCAACCGGGACAGGGGTGGGGAGCAGTTCTTC. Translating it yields CASSNRDRGGEQFF.